The clone carrying this TCR beta chain was detected a few times. Its antigen is still unknown. The data stem from a study of CD8 T cells in ankylosing spondylitis. The CDR3 runs 12 residues. The germline gives CDR1 MDHEN, CDR2 SYDVKM. Trimming stripped 6 bases from V and 3 bases from J, with 9 bases between. Study-level results: A TCR beta motif made of eight highly homologous variants seemed typical of ankylosing spondylitis blood. Researchers reportedly found disease-linked clones significantly enriched in matched ankylosing spondylitis synovial fluid. Clones linked to disease, bearing a CD8+ phenotype, were relatively rare in peripheral blood.

5'-RACE, quantitative and with molecular barcodes, yielded the TCR beta libraries. TCRdb independently ran MiXCR on the 5' RACE reads; one entry per CDR3 protein. The sample yields a few hundred thousand distinct CDR3 sequences, approximately 20% seen once. This sequence joins TRBV28 and TRBJ2-7; a weak D match, TRBD2 (6 bases). This sequence originates from a male donor with ankylosing spondylitis. The sample comprised blood, either unsorted or a sorted T cell fraction (not recorded which). DNA for the CDR3: TGTGCCAGCAGGGAGGGCCGCTACGAGCAGTACTTC. Translation: CASREGRYEQYF.